This TCR beta chain derives from a study of T cells expressing NK-cell markers. Across the whole study: With respect to HCMV, seven of the eight sequenced donors were seropositive, and one was seronegative. Whole-study findings and limits: The same clonotypes also predominated in the CD3+CD56-NKG2C+ fraction of four donors.

From germline, CDR1 is MNHEY and CDR2 SMNVEV (reference sequence). The CDR3 is 15 residues long. TCRdb processed the 5' RACE reads again and assigns one entry to each CDR3 protein, with no DNA. There are roughly 390,000 distinct CDR3 sequences in the sample, with around 10% held by the top ten. With regard to this clonotype: What it recognizes is unknown.

Input material: blood T cells: a sorted CD56 or NKG2C T cell subset, CD4+ or CD8+ T cells, or bulk PBMC T cells (not recorded which). The chain combines TRBV27 with TRBJ2-4; TCRdb outputs TRBD2, but without DNA this stays unchecked. The clonotype comes from a woman between 50 and 59 years old in good health. CDR3 amino acids: CASSPRLASKNIQYF.